This T cell receptor beta chain originates from a study of response to subunit inactivated influenza vaccine. Study results and limitations: After each seasonal influenza vaccination, few new T cells are recruited, the authors suggested.

The CDR3 runs to 14 residues. Germline V gives CDR1 SGHKS, CDR2 YYEKEE (reference sequence). Deletions cut 4 bases from V and 12 bases from J, with 19 bases between. TCRdb ran MiXCR on the RT-PCR reads and lists one entry per CDR3 protein. The data contain fewer than 750,000 distinct CDR3 sequences, 12% to 15% of them singletons. Of note for this clonotype: The antigen remains undetermined.

The source of this sequence is a middle-aged man who received an inactivated influenza vaccine. Here the sequenced sample was PBMCs from blood, taken roughly 12 days after vaccination. The V and J genes are TRBV5-5 and TRBJ1-4, with D perhaps matching TRBD1 (5 bases). In nucleotides, the CDR3 is TGTGCCAGCAGCACCCGAGGAGGGGAGGCGGAACTGTTTTTT. Its translation: CASSTRGGEAELFF.